This T cell receptor beta chain was sequenced for a study of T cell responses to AZD1222 COVID-19 vaccine. Study results and limitations: Repertoires were sampled only after the peak T cell response.

Between the trimmed V and J ends, which lost 3 bases and 4 bases, there was a span of 9 bases. The CDR3 consists of 13 residues. Per germline, CDR1 SEHNR and CDR2 FQNEAQ (reference sequence). A word on this clone: Antigen: not known.

Using immunoSEQ multiplex PCR, the repertoire was profiled, and TCRdb retains in-frame clones only, with some absent. The table lists hundreds of thousands of clones, 90% to 95% of them singletons. V and J are TRBV7-9 and TRBJ1-2; unclear D gene. The material sequenced was peripheral blood, taken 28 days after the second AZD1222 dose. The TCR sequence derives from an adult who received the AZD1222 COVID-19 vaccine. CDR3 nucleotide sequence: TGTGCCAGCAGCTTGGGCAGCACCTATGGCTACACCTTC. Its protein is CASSLGSTYGYTF.